This TCR beta chain was retrieved from a study of PD-1 blockade in classical Hodgkin lymphoma. The protocol was immunoSEQ multiplex PCR, while the TCRdb copy is restricted to in-frame clones and leaves out a portion. The data show approximately 20,000 clones, with 88% seen just once and about 5% held by the top ten. Germline CDR1 is SNHLY and CDR2 is FYNNEI. V shed 10 bases and J shed 0 bases, with 16 bases lying between them. The CDR3 covers 14 residues. Time point denoted: cycle 4 day 1 (C4D1), after less than 7 weeks of nivolumab. Every patient had relapsed following autologous stem cell transplantation, and cohorts differed in brentuximab vedotin exposure. It was by magnetic negative selection that CD8+ T cells were isolated from thawed PBMCs.

The specimen comprised CD8+ T cells from blood, sampled before the fourth cycle of nivolumab. The clonotype was recovered from a human donor with classical Hodgkin lymphoma. V gene TRBV2 combines with J gene TRBJ2-7; D may match TRBD1 or TRBD2 (5 bases each). Here the CDR3 DNA reads TGTGCCATTCTGACCGGGACGGGCTCCTACGAGCAGTACTTC. Its protein is CAILTGTGSYEQYF.